The 13 T cell receptor beta chains listed next were all sequenced from one sample in a study of cytomegalovirus exposure and HLA in healthy donors. Primers included in the PCR were 60 Vbeta and 13 Jbeta primers. TCRdb's copy holds only in-frame clones and misses some; the assay was immunoSEQ multiplex PCR. The repertoire holds more than 90,000 clones, with approximately 80% as singletons. The specimen sequenced was PBMCs. Receptors originate from a female donor in good health and CMV-seronegative.

The chain uses TRBV7-2 and TRBJ1-3; D gene uncertain. The CDR3 extends over 14 amino acids. V dropped 1 base and J dropped 3 bases, with 7 bases sitting between them. Germline lookup yields CDR1 SGHTA and CDR2 FQGNSA. CDR3 nucleotide sequence: TGTGCCAGCAGCTTAGGACACGGTGGAAACACCATATATTTT. This translates into CASSLGHGGNTIYF.

The chain is built from TRBV28 and TRBJ2-2; 12 bases are a match to TRBD2. This CDR3 region has 15 residues. Germline V gives CDR1 MDHEN, CDR2 SYDVKM. The V segment lost 6 bases and the J segment 4 bases; nucleotides outside the gene matches: 3. CDR3 nucleotide sequence: TGTGCCAGCAGCGGACTAGCGGGATTCACCGGGGAGCTGTTTTTT. Encoded protein: CASSGLAGFTGELFF.

V is TRBV9 and J is TRBJ2-2, with TRBD2 identical over 7 bases. CDR1 and CDR2 (germline): SGDLS, YYNGEE. This CDR3 has 17 amino acids. The J segment lost 4 bases and the V segment lost 0 bases, leaving 9 bases of the junction unmatched. CDR3: CASSVVSSGLGTGELFF. CDR3 bases: TGTGCCAGCAGCGTAGTGTCTAGCGGACTGGGCACCGGGGAGCTGTTTTTT.

The chain links TRBV9 to TRBJ2-2, with 12 bases aligning to TRBD1. The CDR3 contains 17 residues. Looked up from germline, CDR1 is SGDLS and CDR2 is YYNGEE. V lost 2 bases to trimming and J lost 5 bases; unmatched junction nucleotides: 7. For the CDR3, the DNA is TGTGCCAGCAGCGTCCGGGACAGGGGGCCAAGTACCGGGGAGCTGTTTTTT. It translates to CASSVRDRGPSTGELFF.

On this clone: This sample includes further DNA sequences coding for the same CDR3. This chain connects TRBV2 to TRBJ2-5; 8 bases map to TRBD1. V gave up 6 bases and J gave up 5 bases; unmatched junction bases: 5. Germline V CDR1 and CDR2: SNHLY, FYNNEI. The CDR3 covers 13 residues. The DNA for the CDR3 is TGTGCCAGCAGCCCGGACAGGGATGAGACCCAGTACTTC. Translating it yields CASSPDRDETQYF.

The chain recombines TRBV19 with TRBJ2-2; 8 positions agree with TRBD1. Germline trimming cut 7 bases from V and 4 bases from J; bases unmatched to any gene: 8. CDR3 length equals 15 residues. Germline CDR1 is LNHDA and CDR2 is SQIVND (reference sequence). The CDR3 region has the DNA TGTGCCAGTACCCCACCCGGGACAGGCACCGGGGAGCTGTTTTTT. Translating gives CASTPPGTGTGELFF.

This clone was found once. V is TRBV28 and J is TRBJ1-5, with 7 nucleotides matching TRBD1. In germline, CDR1 is MDHEN, CDR2 SYDVKM. The CDR3 is 15 amino acids. The V and J ends lost 11 bases and 4 bases, in that order; junction bases with no gene match: 14. CDR3: CADSRRTGDNQPQHF. CDR3 DNA sequence: TGTGCCGATTCTAGGAGGACAGGCGATAATCAGCCCCAGCATTTT.

The chain has TRBV9 and TRBJ2-1; 8 bases match TRBD2. This CDR3 spans 15 amino acids. The germline V gene encodes CDR1 SGDLS and CDR2 YYNGEE. V shed 3 bases and J 7 bases; nucleotides not matched to a gene: 9. CDR3 sequence reads: CASSATSGQENEQFF. Written as DNA, the CDR3 is TGTGCCAGCAGCGCCACTAGCGGCCAAGAAAATGAGCAGTTCTTC.

The table lists this clone with a few counts. This rearrangement joins TRBV9 to TRBJ1-1; 7 bases line up with TRBD1. The CDR3 contains 14 residues. V gave up 4 bases and J gave up 2 bases; unmatched junction bases: 5. The germline CDR1 and CDR2 sequences are SGDLS and YYNGEE. The CDR3 reads CASSSGTENTEAFF. CDR3 nucleotide sequence: TGTGCCAGCAGCTCCGGGACAGAAAACACTGAAGCTTTCTTT. The full variable domain, completed using reference TRBV9 and TRBJ1-1, is DSGVTQTPKHLITATGQRVTLRCSPRSGDLSVYWYQQSLDQGLQFLIQYYNGEERAKGNILERFSAQQFPDLHSELNLSSLELGDSALYFCASSSGTENTEAFFGQGTRLTVV.

This chain's CDR3 is CASQDRGRADTQYF. The CDR3 bases are TGTGCCAGTCAGGACAGGGGGAGGGCAGATACGCAGTATTTT. The rearrangement joins TRBV19 to TRBJ2-3; 10 bases map to TRBD1. Losses at the gene ends were 8 bases for V and 4 bases for J; bases not matched to a gene: 6. The V gene's germline CDR1 is LNHDA and CDR2 SQIVND (reference sequence). The CDR3 sequence is 14 residues long.

This clone was seen more than once but under ten times. The sample has other DNA sequences that encode this CDR3 too. This CDR3 is CASSPIGETQYF. DNA of the CDR3: TGTGCCAGCAGCCCTATCGGAGAGACCCAGTACTTC. V is TRBV7-2 and J is TRBJ2-5, with D unclear. Germline CDR1 is SGHTA and CDR2 is FQGNSA. V lost 5 bases and J lost 4, with 8 bases in between. This CDR3 is built from 12 residues.

This clone was counted once. CDR3 coding DNA: TGCGCCAGCAGCTTTCTAGCGGGGGACTACAATGAGCAGTTCTTC. Amino acid sequence: CASSFLAGDYNEQFF. V usage is TRBV5-1 and J usage is TRBJ2-1, with 10 bases fitting TRBD2. J gave up 3 bases and V 2 bases, and 2 bases lay outside the gene matches. From germline, CDR1 is SGHRS and CDR2 YFSETQ. The CDR3 consists of 15 residues.

V gene TRBV5-1 combines with J gene TRBJ1-6; the D gene is possibly TRBD1 (5 bases). The CDR3 consists of 15 residues. V gave up 3 bases and J gave up 10 bases, with 17 bases separating them. The V gene's germline CDR1 is SGHRS and CDR2 YFSETQ. In nucleotides, the CDR3 is TGCGCCAGCAGCTACGTCTGGGGGGATGGATCACCCCTCCACTTT. It specifies CASSYVWGDGSPLHF.